This TCR beta chain was observed in a study of blood T cell repertoires in COVID-19. Study overall: COVID-19 samples, acute and convalescent, were from the United States, Italy and Spain. T cells, B-cell-depleted T cells, or PBMCs supplied cDNA or gDNA.

This CDR3 spans 14 amino acids. Germline CDR1 is LGHNA and CDR2 is YNFKEQ. Losses at the gene ends were 0 bases for V and 7 bases for J; bases not matched to a gene: 3. Original analysis: Nucleated cell counts were estimated from reference gene primer amplification. The assay was immunoSEQ multiplex PCR, and TCRdb's table has in-frame clones only and misses some. D and trimming were read from the DNA, whereas the V and J calls and clone size are those reported in that table. The top ten clones hold 3.3% of a sample with roughly 100,000 clones, about 79% of them seen once. Sequencing was performed on peripheral blood. V is TRBV4-2 and J is TRBJ2-4; 7 nucleotides match TRBD1. The source is a woman older than 75 with active or convalescent COVID-19. The CDR3 loop reads CASSQESRGNIQYF. The CDR3 region has the DNA TGTGCCAGCAGCCAAGAATCCAGGGGGAACATTCAGTACTTC.